A single sample is the source of the 20 T cell receptor beta chains below, sequenced in a study of T cell clonality in common variable immunodeficiency. The repertoire was sequenced with immunoSEQ multiplex PCR; TCRdb's copy has only in-frame clones and lacks some. This sample carries 50,000 to 55,000 clones and no singletons, and 1.8% goes to the top ten. The specimen was peripheral blood mononuclear cells. These receptors came from a person aged 18 to 75 in good health.

There are a few counts of this clone. Read data end 3 residues before the CDR3 end; the end is taken from the germline J gene. The gene calls are TRBV11-2 and TRBJ1-5; unclear D gene. This CDR3 region has 12 residues. CDR1 is SGHAT, CDR2 FQNNGV, per germline. V lost 4 bases and J lost 9, with 10 bases in between. This CDR3 is CASSSPGGPQHF. The CDR3 DNA, read in part, is TGTGCCAGCAGCTCACCGGGTGGGCCC.

The sample holds many counts of this clone. The read finishes 3 residues shy of the CDR3 end, and the germline J gene is used to complete it. The rearrangement uses TRBV11-2 and TRBJ2-5; 11 nucleotides align to TRBD1. Germline lookup yields CDR1 SGHAT and CDR2 FQNNGV. V lost 4 bases and J lost 5; bases outside the gene matches: 6. The CDR3 sequence is 15 residues long. Partial CDR3 DNA: TGTGCCAGCAGCTCCGGGACAGGGGGTGGTGAGACC. This gives the protein CASSSGTGGGET. The full CDR3 sequence reads CASSSGTGGGETQYF.

There are many counts of this clone. With the read ending 3 residues before the CDR3 end, the germline J gene is used to fill in that end. The V and J genes are TRBV20-1 and TRBJ2-3; 7 nucleotides line up with TRBD2. The CDR3 totals 13 residues. After removal of 6 bases from V and 0 bases from J, the junction contained 3 bases not matched to a gene. Germline loops: CDR1 DFQATT, CDR2 SNEGSKA (reference sequence). CDR3 DNA (partial): TGCAGTGCAATGCGGGAGAGCACAGATACG. Translating gives CSAMRESTDT. In full, the CDR3 reads CSAMRESTDTQYF.

This clone was seen more than once but under ten times. The read falls 3 residues short of the CDR3 end, and the missing part is taken from the germline J gene. The gene calls are TRBV7-3 and TRBJ1-2; D gene ambiguous. This CDR3 spans 13 amino acids. The germline gives CDR1 SGHTA, CDR2 FQGTGA. The CDR3 sequence is CASSLAARGDYTF. The CDR3 bases that were read are TGTGCCAGCAGCTTAGCGGCACGCGGGGAC.

Regarding this clone: From the germline J gene comes the end of the CDR3, since the read stops 3 residues before it. The chain uses TRBV7-9 and TRBJ2-7; the D gene is possibly TRBD1 (6 bases). Trimming took off 6 bases at V and 5 bases at J, with 11 bases between the two ends. In germline, CDR1 is SEHNR, CDR2 FQNEAQ (reference sequence). CDR3 length: 12 amino acids. Incomplete CDR3 DNA: TGTGCCAGCAGTAAACAGGGCGACGAG. Translated: CASSKQGDE. The whole CDR3 sequence reads CASSKQGDEQYF.

In this sample, this clone turned up many times. The observed sequence ends 3 residues before the CDR3 terminus, with the missing tail filled in from the germline J gene. The chain combines TRBV9 with TRBJ2-3; no firm D call. CDR1 is SGDLS and CDR2 is YYNGEE in the germline V gene. The CDR3 runs 14 residues. Trimming stripped 0 bases from V and 6 bases from J, with 11 bases between. The covered CDR3 bases are TGTGCCAGCAGCGTAGTAATAGCAGCCGATACG. As protein: CASSVVIAADT. In full, the CDR3 is CASSVVIAADTQYF.

This clone showed up many times. The read terminates 3 residues ahead of where the CDR3 ends, so the germline J gene completes it. This sequence joins TRBV7-9 and TRBJ1-1, with D uncertain. This CDR3 comprises 15 residues. The V end lost 0 bases, the J end lost 1 base, and 9 bases lay between the germline ends. Germline assignment: CDR1 SEHNR and CDR2 FQNEAQ (reference sequence). The CDR3 bases that were read are TGTGCCAGCAGCTTAGCGCAGGTGGAGAACACTGAA. Its translation: CASSLAQVENTE. The entire CDR3 protein reads CASSLAQVENTEAFF.

This clone was recorded at least ten times. Germline is not matched at one junction end, which may reflect a read error. Coverage ceases 3 residues before the CDR3 finishes, and the germline J gene fills in the end. The chain carries TRBV7-7 and TRBJ2-5, with TRBD2 matching 8 bases. The germline V gene encodes CDR1 SSHAT and CDR2 FNYEAQ (reference sequence). The CDR3 sequence is 17 residues long. This CDR3 is CASSLAVAGSTKETQYF. The part of the CDR3 DNA that was read is TGTGCTAGCAGCTTAGCAGTAGCGGGGAGCACAAAAGAGACC. The variable domain in full, with the rest retrieved from reference TRBV7-7 and TRBJ2-5, is GAGVSQSPRYKVTKRGQDVTLRCDPISSHATLYWYQQALGQGPEFLTYFNYEAQPDKSGLPSDRFSAERPEGSISTLTIQRTEQRDSAMYRCASSLAVAGSTKETQYFGPGTRLLVL.

A remark on this clone: The CDR3 goes on 3 residues after the read ends, and that part is filled in from the germline J gene. The gene calls are TRBV7-8 and TRBJ1-5; TRBD1 is a possible D gene (6 bases). Germline V gives CDR1 SGHVS, CDR2 FQNEAQ. This CDR3 contains 15 residues. V was pared by 5 bases and J by 5 bases, with 16 bases between. The CDR3 here is CASSRTVPFDQPQHF. The sequenced CDR3 bases are TGTGCCAGCAGCCGGACAGTTCCCTTCGATCAGCCC.

Many counts were recorded for this clone. The observed sequence ends 3 residues before the CDR3 terminus, with the missing tail filled in from the germline J gene. This chain links TRBV19 with TRBJ1-6; 8 nucleotides match TRBD1. This CDR3 has 14 amino acids. Germline V gene lookup returns CDR1 LNHDA and CDR2 SQIVND (reference sequence). V trimming: 5 bases; J trimming: 7 bases; junction bases outside the gene matches: 4. The covered CDR3 bases are TGTGCCAGTAGTGGACAGGGCTTCAATTCACCC. Its translation: CASSGQGFNSP. The full CDR3 reads CASSGQGFNSPLHF.

The sample holds a few counts of this clone. Read coverage stops 3 residues before the CDR3 terminus; the germline J gene supplies the remainder. This sequence joins TRBV2 and TRBJ2-2; TRBD1 aligns across 8 bases. The CDR3 has 15 residues. Germline V lookup: CDR1 SNHLY, CDR2 FYNNEI. The trim removed 5 bases at V and 6 bases at J, leaving 8 bases unmatched. The covered CDR3 bases are TGTGCCAGCAGTCCCAGGACAGGGTCGGCCGGGGAG. Protein product: CASSPRTGSAGE. The complete CDR3 protein is CASSPRTGSAGELFF.

This clone has a count of ten or more. From the germline J gene comes the end of the CDR3, since the read stops 3 residues before it. The V call is TRBV7-2, the J call TRBJ1-2; D possibly corresponds to TRBD1 (6 bases). Germline CDR1 is SGHTA and CDR2 is FQGNSA. This CDR3 is built from 13 residues. With 5 bases removed from V and 2 bases from J, the gap between germline ends came to 9 bases. CDR3 region: CASSPDRNYGYTF. The DNA read from the CDR3 is TGTGCCAGCAGCCCCGACAGGAACTATGGC.

In this sample, this clone turned up many times. The CDR3 end falls 3 residues outside the read, so it is completed with the germline J gene. The genes are TRBV7-8 and TRBJ1-2; D perhaps matches TRBD1 (5 bases). The CDR3 covers 15 residues. Looked up from germline, CDR1 is SGHVS and CDR2 is FQNEAQ. Trimming stripped 5 bases from V and 5 bases from J, with 18 bases between. The CDR3 here is CASSNEPRALYGYTF. The covered CDR3 bases are TGTGCCAGCAGCAACGAACCCAGGGCTTTGTATGGC.

This clone was counted many times. The CDR3 end is not reached by the read, which stops 3 residues before it; the germline J gene fills it in. The J gene is TRBJ1-2, the V gene TRBV19, with 7 nucleotides matching TRBD1. CDR3 length: 14 residues. Germline V CDR1 and CDR2: LNHDA, SQIVND (reference sequence). The V gene end was trimmed by 3 bases and the J gene end by 4 bases; junction bases not matched to a gene: 5. Incomplete CDR3 DNA: TGTGCCAGTAGTATCCAGGGGGAGATCTATGGC. This encodes CASSIQGEIYG. The CDR3 as a whole reads CASSIQGEIYGYTF.

At least ten counts were recorded for this clone. The read gets to within 3 residues of the CDR3 end, and the germline J gene fills in the rest. The chain links TRBV29-1 to TRBJ1-3; D not certain. Trimming cost V 7 bases and J 0 bases, with 13 bases left between them. CDR3 length: 14 amino acids. Germline CDR1 reads SQVTM; CDR2 reads ANQGSEA. The CDR3 region is CSGGFGVSGNTIYF. The CDR3 bases that were read are TGCAGCGGAGGGTTCGGGGTCTCTGGAAACACC.

This clone was seen many times. The read finishes 3 residues shy of the CDR3 end, and the germline J gene is used to complete it. This chain connects TRBV29-1 to TRBJ2-5; 9 bases agree with TRBD2. Germline CDR1 and CDR2: SQVTM and ANQGSEA. Unmatched junction bases numbered 9, after V lost 8 bases and J lost 2 bases. This CDR3 spans 14 amino acids. The covered CDR3 bases are TGCAGCAGTAGAAGCGGGGGGTTTCAAGAGACC. It translates to CSSRSGGFQET. The complete CDR3 sequence is CSSRSGGFQETQYF.

As regards this clone: A clone one base away is much larger, so this may be a read error. The CDR3 end is not reached by the read, which stops 3 residues before it; the germline J gene fills it in. The chain couples TRBV6-2 or TRBV6-3 to TRBJ2-3; tentative D call: TRBD2 (5 bases). Germline values: CDR1 MNHEY, CDR2 SVGEGT. The CDR3 sequence is 13 residues long. The chain's CDR3 is CASRDSSNQPQYF. The DNA read from the CDR3 is TGTGCCAGCAGGGACTCTAGCAATCAGCCG.

In this sample, this clone turned up many times. The CDR3 end falls 3 residues outside the read, so it is completed with the germline J gene. The chain links TRBV19 to TRBJ2-3; the match to TRBD2 covers 10 bases. The trim removed 10 bases at V and 4 bases at J, leaving 11 bases unmatched. CDR3 size: 15 residues. The V gene's germline CDR1 is LNHDA and CDR2 SQIVND (reference sequence). The CDR3 spells CATRRLAGVADTQYF. CDR3 DNA (partial): TGTGCCACCCGGCGGCTAGCGGGGGTCGCAGATACG.

This clone has ten or more counts. The read ends 3 residues early relative to the CDR3; the germline J gene fills the gap. The chain has TRBV19 and TRBJ1-2; the match to TRBD1 covers 7 bases. Germline V gene sequence: CDR1 LNHDA, CDR2 SQIVND (reference sequence). There are 13 residues in the CDR3. The CDR3 sequence is CASSITAGGGYTF. The CDR3 bases that were read are TGTGCCAGTAGTATTACGGCAGGGGGAGGC.

This clone has at least ten counts. The CDR3 goes on 3 residues after the read ends, and that part is filled in from the germline J gene. The chain links TRBV5-1 to TRBJ1-3; 8 nucleotides align to TRBD1. CDR1 and CDR2 (germline): SGHRS, YFSETQ. This CDR3 comprises 16 residues. With V trimmed by 2 bases and J by 2 bases, 6 bases remained unmatched. The part of the CDR3 DNA that was read is TGCGCCAGCAGCTTCCGAGGACAGGGCCCTGGAAACACC. This sequence encodes CASSFRGQGPGNT. The entire CDR3 sequence reads CASSFRGQGPGNTIYF.